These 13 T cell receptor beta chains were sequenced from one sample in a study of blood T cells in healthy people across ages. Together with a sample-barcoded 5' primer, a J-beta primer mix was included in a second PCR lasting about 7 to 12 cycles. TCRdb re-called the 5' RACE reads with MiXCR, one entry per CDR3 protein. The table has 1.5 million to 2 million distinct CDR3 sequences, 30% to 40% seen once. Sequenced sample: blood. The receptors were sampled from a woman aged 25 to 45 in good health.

Written as DNA, the CDR3 is TGTGCCAGCGGCGGCCGGGGGGCCCGCACAGATACGCAGTATTTT. Translating gives CASGGRGARTDTQYF. This chain uses TRBV6-5 with TRBJ2-3; TRBD2 might be the D (7 bases). Germline V lookup: CDR1 MNHEY, CDR2 SVGAGI. The CDR3 is made up of 15 amino acids. V was shortened by 8 bases and J by 1 base, with 16 bases between the two germline ends.

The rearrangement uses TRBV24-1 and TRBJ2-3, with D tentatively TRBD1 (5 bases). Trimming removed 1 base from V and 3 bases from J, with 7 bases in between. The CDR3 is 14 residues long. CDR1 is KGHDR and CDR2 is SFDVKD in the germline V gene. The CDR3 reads CATSDFAGTDTQYF. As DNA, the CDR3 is TGTGCCACCAGTGATTTTGCAGGGACAGATACGCAGTATTTT.

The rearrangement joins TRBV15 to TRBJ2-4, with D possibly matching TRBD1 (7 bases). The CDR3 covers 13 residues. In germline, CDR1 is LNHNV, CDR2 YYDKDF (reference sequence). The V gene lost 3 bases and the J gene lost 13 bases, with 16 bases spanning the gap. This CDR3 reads CATSSEIRGEQYF. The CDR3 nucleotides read TGTGCCACCAGCAGCGAGATCAGGGGGGAGCAGTACTTC.

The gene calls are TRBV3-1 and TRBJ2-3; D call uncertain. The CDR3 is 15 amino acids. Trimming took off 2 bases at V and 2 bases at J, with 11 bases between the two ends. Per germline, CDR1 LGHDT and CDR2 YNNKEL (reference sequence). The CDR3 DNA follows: TGTGCCAGCAGCCAAACTTACCCCAACACAGATACGCAGTATTTT. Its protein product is CASSQTYPNTDTQYF.

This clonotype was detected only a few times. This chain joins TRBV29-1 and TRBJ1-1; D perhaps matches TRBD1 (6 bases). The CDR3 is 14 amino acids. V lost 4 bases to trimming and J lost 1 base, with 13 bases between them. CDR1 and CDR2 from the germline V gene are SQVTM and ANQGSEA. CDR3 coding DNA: TGCAGCGTTGTACCGGGACAAACGAACACTGAAGCTTTCTTT. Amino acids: CSVVPGQTNTEAFF.

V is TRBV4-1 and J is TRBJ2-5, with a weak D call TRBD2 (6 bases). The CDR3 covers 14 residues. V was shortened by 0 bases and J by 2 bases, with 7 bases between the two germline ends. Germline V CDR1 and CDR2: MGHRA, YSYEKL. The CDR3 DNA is TGCGCCAGCAGCCAAGAGGGGAGGCAAGAGACCCAGTACTTC. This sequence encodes CASSQEGRQETQYF.

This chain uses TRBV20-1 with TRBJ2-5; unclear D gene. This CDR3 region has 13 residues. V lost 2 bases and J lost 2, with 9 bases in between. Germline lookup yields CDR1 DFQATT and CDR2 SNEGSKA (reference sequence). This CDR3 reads CSARTILQETQYF. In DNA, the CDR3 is TGCAGTGCTAGAACAATTCTGCAAGAGACCCAGTACTTC.

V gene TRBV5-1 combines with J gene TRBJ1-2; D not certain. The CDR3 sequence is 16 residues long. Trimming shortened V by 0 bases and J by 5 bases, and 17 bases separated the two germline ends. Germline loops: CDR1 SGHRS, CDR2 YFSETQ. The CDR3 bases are TGCGCCAGCAGCTTGGGGACGGGTGGAGTTTTTTATGGCTACACCTTC. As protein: CASSLGTGGVFYGYTF.

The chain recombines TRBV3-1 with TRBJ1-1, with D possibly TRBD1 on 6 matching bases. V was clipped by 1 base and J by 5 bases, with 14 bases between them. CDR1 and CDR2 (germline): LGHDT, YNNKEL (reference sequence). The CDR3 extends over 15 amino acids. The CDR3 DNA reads TGTGCCAGCAGCCAAGCCAGAACAGGGAGGACTGAAGCTTTCTTT. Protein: CASSQARTGRTEAFF.

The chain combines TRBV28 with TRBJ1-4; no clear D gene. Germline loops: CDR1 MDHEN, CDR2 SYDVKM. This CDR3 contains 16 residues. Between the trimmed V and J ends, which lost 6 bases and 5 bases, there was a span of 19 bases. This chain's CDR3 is CASRTAGAQENEKLFF. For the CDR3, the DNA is TGTGCCAGCAGGACCGCAGGCGCCCAGGAGAATGAAAAACTGTTTTTT.

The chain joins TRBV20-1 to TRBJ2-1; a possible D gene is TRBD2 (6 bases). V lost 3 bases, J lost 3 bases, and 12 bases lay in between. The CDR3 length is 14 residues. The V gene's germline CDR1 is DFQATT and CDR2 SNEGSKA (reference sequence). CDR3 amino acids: CSASPGLDYNEQFF. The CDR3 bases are TGCAGTGCTAGCCCGGGACTGGACTACAATGAGCAGTTCTTC.

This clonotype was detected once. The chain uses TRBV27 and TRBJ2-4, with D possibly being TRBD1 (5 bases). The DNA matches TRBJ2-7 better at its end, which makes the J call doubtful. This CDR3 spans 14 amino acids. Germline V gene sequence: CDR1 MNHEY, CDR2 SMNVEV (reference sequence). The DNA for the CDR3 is TGTGCCAGCAGTTTAAAAGGGGCGAACTACGAGCAGTACTTC. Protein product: CASSLKGANYEQYF.

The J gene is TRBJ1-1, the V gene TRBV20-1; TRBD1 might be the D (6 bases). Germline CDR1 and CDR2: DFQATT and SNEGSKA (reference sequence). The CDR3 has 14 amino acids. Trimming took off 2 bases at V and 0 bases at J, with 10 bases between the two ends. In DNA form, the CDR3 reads TGCAGTGCTAGACGACAGGCAATGAACACTGAAGCTTTCTTT. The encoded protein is CSARRQAMNTEAFF.